The 17 T cell receptor beta chains listed next were all sequenced from one sample in a study of T cells after yellow fever vaccination. TCRdb fed the 5' RACE reads into MiXCR, producing one record per CDR3 protein. The profile shows just over 300,000 distinct CDR3 sequences, approximately 3.9% of them singletons. The sequences come from PBMCs, collected on the day of the yellow fever booster vaccination. The source is a man younger than 30 who received the YFV17D yellow fever vaccine.

This clonotype was detected many times. The chain joins TRBV7-6 to TRBJ2-5; 7 bases are a match to TRBD2. V gave up 1 base and J gave up 3 bases; unmatched junction bases: 8. Germline CDR1 is SGHVS and CDR2 is FNYEAQ. This CDR3 comprises 16 residues. The CDR3: CASSLEGLPIEETQYF. The CDR3 region has the DNA TGTGCCAGCAGCTTAGAGGGACTACCTATTGAAGAGACCCAGTACTTC.

Comment on this clonotype: This clone may be a read error of a much larger clone one base away. The rearrangement links TRBV2 to TRBJ2-1; 13 nucleotides agree with TRBD2. Germline lookup yields CDR1 SNHLY and CDR2 FYNNEI. The CDR3 totals 14 residues. The CDR3 bases are TGTGCCAGCCGACGACTAGCGGGGGGCAATGAGCGGTTCTTC. Encoded protein: CASRRLAGGNERFF.

This clonotype was observed a few times. The chain links TRBV7-9 to TRBJ2-3, with D tentatively TRBD1 (5 bases). There are 15 residues in the CDR3. Per germline, CDR1 SEHNR and CDR2 FQNEAQ (reference sequence). V shed 8 bases and J shed 2 bases, with 17 bases lying between them. This CDR3 reads CASSQGRTFTDTQYF. Written as DNA, the CDR3 is TGTGCCAGCTCCCAGGGCAGGACGTTCACAGATACGCAGTATTTT. The complete variable domain, with remaining parts taken from reference TRBV7-9 and TRBJ2-3, reads DTGVSQNPRHKITKRGQNVTFRCDPISEHNRLYWYRQTLGQGPEFLTYFQNEAQLEKSRLLSDRFSAERPKGSFSTLEIQRTEQGDSAMYLCASSQGRTFTDTQYFGPGTRLTVL.

This clonotype was found many times. This chain connects TRBV5-6 to TRBJ2-7; 9 bases match TRBD1. Germline CDR1 SGHDT, CDR2 YYEEEE. The V and J ends lost 4 bases and 4 bases, in that order; junction bases with no gene match: 3. This CDR3 region has 13 residues. The CDR3 DNA reads as TGTGCCAGCAGCGGGGGACAGGGATACGAGCAGTACTTC. Its protein product is CASSGGQGYEQYF.

The chain joins TRBV7-2 to TRBJ1-3, with a tentative D call TRBD1 (5 bases). The germline gives CDR1 SGHTA, CDR2 FQGNSA. CDR3 length equals 16 residues. Trimming took 1 base from V and 3 from J, leaving 13 bases between them. The CDR3 DNA reads as TGTGCCAGCAGCTTAGTGGCCAGGGAATATGGAAACACCATATATTTT. Translated, it gives CASSLVAREYGNTIYF.

This clonotype has at least ten counts. J is TRBJ1-4 and V is TRBV6-2 or TRBV6-3, with D unresolved. From germline, CDR1 is MNHEY and CDR2 SVGEGT. The CDR3 sequence is 15 residues long. V gave up 0 bases and J gave up 8 bases, with 13 bases separating them. CDR3 bases: TGTGCCAGCAGTTACTCGCGGAGGTCTGAGGAAAAACTGTTTTTT. This gives the protein CASSYSRRSEEKLFF.

This clonotype has only a few counts. The V gene is TRBV7-2, the J gene TRBJ1-1, with a possible D match to TRBD1 (5 bases). This CDR3 is built from 15 residues. Trimming left V 1 base short and J 4 bases short, with 13 bases between. From germline, CDR1 is SGHTA and CDR2 FQGNSA. The CDR3 here is CASSLVGGVSTEAFF. The CDR3 DNA reads TGTGCCAGCAGCTTAGTTGGGGGGGTGAGCACTGAAGCTTTCTTT.

V gene TRBV5-1 combines with J gene TRBJ2-2, with no clear D. Germline lookup yields CDR1 SGHRS and CDR2 YFSETQ. V lost 2 bases and J 2 bases, leaving 7 bases between the germline ends. This CDR3 has 14 residues. This CDR3 is CASSFVSNTGELFF. The CDR3, as DNA: TGCGCCAGCAGCTTTGTGTCAAACACCGGGGAGCTGTTTTTT.

About this clonotype itself: A much larger clonotype is one base distant, so this may be a read error. The chain combines TRBV10-3 with TRBJ2-5; possibly TRBD1 for D (5 bases). The CDR3 sequence is 14 residues long. The V gene's germline CDR1 is ENHRY and CDR2 SYGVKD. The CDR3 coding sequence is TGTGGCATCAGTGAGATTACAGGTCAAGAGACCCAGTACTTC. This sequence encodes CGISEITGQETQYF.

This clonotype was counted a few times. V is TRBV18 and J is TRBJ2-2; the D is unclear. This CDR3 is 14 amino acids long. The V end lost 5 bases, the J end lost 0 bases, and 7 bases lay between the germline ends. Per germline, CDR1 KGHSH and CDR2 LQKENI. The CDR3 DNA reads as TGTGCCAGCTCAGACACTACGAACACCGGGGAGCTGTTTTTT. It translates to CASSDTTNTGELFF.

The chain recombines TRBV4-1 with TRBJ1-3; the D is unclear. The CDR3 has 13 residues. The germline V gene encodes CDR1 MGHRA and CDR2 YSYEKL. Trimming shortened V by 8 bases and J by 2 bases, and 10 bases separated the two germline ends. The CDR3 loop is CASARFAGNTIYF. CDR3 nucleotide sequence: TGCGCCAGCGCGAGGTTCGCTGGAAACACCATATATTTT.

This clonotype was recorded at least ten times. The chain recombines TRBV5-4 with TRBJ1-1, with no clear D. The V end lost 4 bases, the J end lost 3 bases, and 4 bases lay between the germline ends. Germline CDR1 SGHNT, CDR2 YYREEE (reference sequence). The CDR3 runs 11 residues. The CDR3 DNA reads TGTGCCAGCAGCCTGTACACTGAAGCTTTCTTT. This encodes CASSLYTEAFF. Using reference TRBV5-4 and TRBJ1-1 for the parts outside the CDR3, the full variable domain is ETGVTQSPTHLIKTRGQQVTLRCSSQSGHNTVSWYQQALGQGPQFIFQYYREEENGRGNFPPRFSGLQFPNYSSELNVNALELDDSALYLCASSLYTEAFFGQGTRLTVV.

This clonotype was detected many times. V is TRBV6-5 and J is TRBJ2-7, with D possibly TRBD1 on 6 matching bases. The CDR3 has 14 amino acids. Trimming stripped 2 bases from V and 4 bases from J, with 12 bases between. CDR1 and CDR2 (germline): MNHEY, SVGAGI. This chain's CDR3 is CASSYGGRVYEQYF. The CDR3 nucleotides read TGTGCCAGCAGTTACGGGGGCAGGGTTTACGAGCAGTACTTC.

This clonotype has at least ten counts. This chain uses TRBV5-1 with TRBJ1-2; no clear D gene. Trimming took 7 bases from V and 4 from J, leaving 17 bases between them. From germline, CDR1 is SGHRS and CDR2 YFSETQ. The CDR3 loop spans 14 amino acids. CDR3 amino acids: CASRLGGSGYGYTF. CDR3 nucleotides: TGCGCCAGCCGACTCGGAGGCAGTGGCTATGGCTACACCTTC.

This sequence joins TRBV4-3 and TRBJ1-2; the match to TRBD1 covers 10 bases. The CDR3 runs 15 residues. J lost 8 bases, V lost 2 bases, and 8 bases had no gene match. Germline lookup yields CDR1 LGHNA and CDR2 YSLEER. CDR3 region: CASSQQTGTGAGYTF. DNA of the CDR3: TGCGCCAGCAGCCAACAAACCGGGACAGGGGCCGGCTACACCTTC.

In this sample, this clonotype turned up a few times. The gene calls are TRBV6-2 or TRBV6-3 and TRBJ2-7, with 11 nucleotides matching TRBD1. V shed 7 bases and J 9 bases; nucleotides not matched to a gene: 8. CDR1 MNHEY and CDR2 SVGEGT come from the germline V gene. This CDR3 has 13 residues. The CDR3 nucleotides are TGTGCCAGCACCGGACAGGGGGCGAAGGGGCAGTACTTC. Amino acid sequence: CASTGQGAKGQYF.

This clonotype was observed at least ten times. The J gene is TRBJ2-5, the V gene TRBV4-3; possible D gene TRBD1, 6 bases. The length of the CDR3 is 15 residues. Germline V gives CDR1 LGHNA, CDR2 YSLEER. V was shortened by 0 bases and J by 5 bases, with 13 bases between the two germline ends. The CDR3 sequence: CASSQDITGWETQYF. The CDR3 DNA follows: TGCGCCAGCAGCCAAGATATTACAGGGTGGGAGACCCAGTACTTC.